The 8 T cell receptor beta chains listed next were all sequenced from one sample in a study of metastatic and nonmetastatic thyroid tumors. No treatment had been given to any patient before thyroid surgery. Using MiXCR, TCRdb reanalyzed the PCR reads. The sample records fewer than 25,000 clones, 20% to 25% being singletons. The sample consisted of blood. These receptors were collected from a male donor with papillary thyroid cancer or a benign thyroid nodule (not recorded which). Some clones in this sample may be carry-over from other donors' samples.

The chain couples TRBV20-1 to TRBJ2-7; the D gene is possibly TRBD2 (5 bases). The length of the CDR3 is 12 residues. Per germline, CDR1 DFQATT and CDR2 SNEGSKA (reference sequence). V shed 6 bases and J shed 3 bases, with 12 bases lying between them. The CDR3 loop reads CSALTMRYEQYF. The CDR3 DNA reads as TGCAGTGCCCTGACTATGCGCTACGAGCAGTACTTC.

This clone counts as medium-sized (0.01 to 0.1%). This chain links TRBV18 with TRBJ2-7, with 9 bases that match TRBD1. The J segment lost 3 bases and the V segment lost 5 bases, leaving 2 bases of the junction unmatched. The CDR3 is 13 amino acids. In germline, CDR1 is KGHSH, CDR2 LQKENI. The CDR3, as DNA: TGTGCCAGCTCATCGGGACAGGGCTACGAGCAGTACTTC. It specifies CASSSGQGYEQYF.

V is TRBV11-2 and J is TRBJ2-3, with D perhaps matching TRBD1 (5 bases). Germline CDR1 SGHAT, CDR2 FQNNGV. The length of the CDR3 is 15 residues. V was shortened by 3 bases and J by 2 bases, with 12 bases between the two germline ends. CDR3 in DNA: TGTGCCAGCAGCTTCAGGGCGCAATCCACAGATACGCAGTATTTT. Amino acid sequence: CASSFRAQSTDTQYF. The full variable domain, completed using reference TRBV11-2 and TRBJ2-3, is EAGVAQSPRYKIIEKRQSVAFWCNPISGHATLYWYQQILGQGPKLLIQFQNNGVVDDSQLPKDRFSAERLKGVDSTLKIQPAKLEDSAVYLCASSFRAQSTDTQYFGPGTRLTVL.

The V call is TRBV19, the J call TRBJ2-4, with TRBD2 matching 9 bases. Per germline, CDR1 LNHDA and CDR2 SQIVND (reference sequence). V lost 3 bases and J lost 5; bases outside the gene matches: 2. The CDR3 is 14 amino acids. The CDR3 nucleotides read TGTGCCAGTAGTATGGCTAGCGGGGAAAACATTCAGTACTTC. Its protein product is CASSMASGENIQYF.

In its sample, this clone was seen many times. The CDR3 DNA reads as TGTGCCTGGAGTTCCCGGCCAATCAAGGGGAACACTGAAGCTTTCTTT. It yields the protein CAWSSRPIKGNTEAFF. This rearrangement joins TRBV30 to TRBJ1-1; D is undetermined. Trimming removed 2 bases at V and 1 base at J, with 17 bases between. The CDR3 contains 16 residues. Germline V gene lookup returns CDR1 GTSNPN and CDR2 SVGIG (reference sequence). The full variable domain, its missing parts supplied by reference TRBV30 and TRBJ1-1, is SQTIHQWPATLVQPVGSPLSLECTVEGTSNPNLYWYRQAAGRGLQLLFYSVGIGQISSEVPQNLSASRPQDRQFILSSKKLLLSDSGFYLCAWSSRPIKGNTEAFFGQGTRLTVV.

In its sample, this clone was seen many times. This chain connects TRBV5-5 to TRBJ1-6, with TRBD1 matching over 8 bases. The germline V gene has CDR1 SGHKS and CDR2 YYEKEE (reference sequence). The CDR3 runs to 14 residues. J lost 10 bases, V lost 2 bases, and 5 bases had no gene match. In DNA form, the CDR3 reads TGTGCCAGCAGCTTCCGGACAGGGAACTCACCCCTCCACTTT. Translated: CASSFRTGNSPLHF.

This clone is termed medium-sized. V and J are TRBV6-1 and TRBJ2-7, with D unclear. With 5 bases removed from V and 6 bases from J, the gap between germline ends came to 14 bases. Germline-derived CDR1 and CDR2 are MNHNS and SASEGT. The CDR3 is made up of 13 amino acids. The CDR3 coding sequence is TGTGCCAGCAGTTCCGTCCTCGGGCGCGAGCAGTACTTC. Translation gives CASSSVLGREQYF.

In its sample, this clone was seen many times. The chain combines TRBV18 with TRBJ1-4; possible D gene TRBD1, 5 bases. V lost 0 bases and J 5 bases, leaving 13 bases between the germline ends. Looked up from germline, CDR1 is KGHSH and CDR2 is LQKENI. The CDR3 spans 16 residues. CDR3 loop: CASSPPTGGWNEKLFF. Written as DNA, the CDR3 is TGTGCCAGCTCACCACCGACGGGGGGATGGAATGAAAAACTGTTTTTT.